Below, 27 T cell receptor beta chains from the same sample are listed, as sequenced in a study of T cell changes during pregnancy in multiple sclerosis. Sequenced by immunoSEQ multiplex PCR; TCRdb stores in-frame clones only, minus some. The data contain approximately 79,000 clones, about 93% of them singletons. The sample consisted of peripheral blood, taken in the second trimester of pregnancy. All receptors derive from a female donor in good health, enrolled as a control in a pregnancy study.

This sequence joins TRBV7-3 and TRBJ1-1; tentatively, D is TRBD1 (6 bases). V lost 7 bases, J lost 0 bases, and 12 bases lay in between. Germline CDR1 reads SGHTA; CDR2 reads FQGTGA. The CDR3 is made up of 14 amino acids. CDR3 protein: CASNTGTMNTEAFF. CDR3 in DNA: TGTGCCAGCAATACCGGGACAATGAACACTGAAGCTTTCTTT.

The V and J genes are TRBV6-5 and TRBJ1-6; 7 bases are shared with TRBD1. Germline CDR1 is MNHEY and CDR2 is SVGAGI. The ends lost 6 bases at V and 10 bases at J; junction bases unmatched: 9. CDR3 size: 14 residues. The CDR3: CASRSGGRGSPLHF. The DNA of the CDR3 is TGTGCCAGCAGGTCAGGGGGGAGAGGCTCACCCCTCCACTTT.

The chain uses TRBV12-5 and TRBJ2-3; weak D call: TRBD1 (5 bases). Trimming removed 0 bases from V and 6 bases from J, with 25 bases in between. The V gene's germline CDR1 is LGHNT and CDR2 FRNRAP. The CDR3 runs 19 residues. The CDR3: CASGLVRLAGSGQGDTQYF. The CDR3 nucleotides read TGTGCTAGTGGTTTGGTAAGGCTGGCCGGGTCAGGGCAAGGCGATACGCAGTATTTT.

CDR3 sequence: CASSLSAGAPYEQYF. For the CDR3, the DNA is TGTGCCAGTAGTCTTTCGGCGGGGGCCCCCTACGAGCAGTACTTC. The chain couples TRBV19 to TRBJ2-7, with a possible D match to TRBD2 (7 bases). Germline CDR1 LNHDA, CDR2 SQIVND (reference sequence). The CDR3 spans 15 residues. V lost 5 bases and J 2 bases, leaving 16 bases between the germline ends.

V is TRBV11-2 and J is TRBJ1-1; D possibly corresponds to TRBD1 (6 bases). Germline values: CDR1 SGHAT, CDR2 FQNNGV. This CDR3 comprises 15 residues. The V gene lost 4 bases and the J gene lost 4 bases, with 16 bases spanning the gap. DNA of the CDR3: TGTGCCAGCAGCTCCCCTGACAGGAAGGGCACTGAAGCTTTCTTT. Amino acids: CASSSPDRKGTEAFF.

The rearrangement joins TRBV7-3 to TRBJ1-6; D unresolved. Germline values: CDR1 SGHTA, CDR2 FQGTGA. The CDR3 length is 14 residues. V was trimmed by 2 bases and J by 7 bases, leaving 9 bases between them. CDR3 in amino acids: CASSLSQRNSPLHF. The CDR3 DNA reads as TGTGCCAGCAGCTTATCGCAGAGGAATTCACCCCTCCACTTT.

The genes are TRBV29-1 and TRBJ2-1; 9 positions match TRBD2. CDR1 is SQVTM and CDR2 is ANQGSEA in the germline V gene. The CDR3 spans 16 residues. V dropped 5 bases and J dropped 7; count of bases not matched to a gene: 15. CDR3 sequence: CSVPGGGLALTNEQFF. CDR3 nucleotide sequence: TGCAGCGTTCCAGGGGGAGGACTAGCGTTGACAAATGAGCAGTTCTTC.

The chain is built from TRBV6-5 and TRBJ2-1; tentatively, D is TRBD2 (6 bases). Germline CDR1 is MNHEY and CDR2 is SVGAGI. This CDR3 has 15 amino acids. Trimming shortened V by 6 bases and J by 1 base, and 13 bases separated the two germline ends. The CDR3, as DNA: TGTGCCAGCAGGGTGCCGGGACTTTCCTACAATGAGCAGTTCTTC. Its translation is CASRVPGLSYNEQFF.

This chain's CDR3 is CSVEEEDEKLFF. In DNA, the CDR3 is TGCAGCGTTGAAGAGGAGGATGAAAAACTGTTTTTT. The rearrangement joins TRBV29-1 to TRBJ1-4; D call uncertain. Germline V CDR1 and CDR2: SQVTM, ANQGSEA. The CDR3 is 12 residues long. The ends were cut back, 0 bases at V and 6 bases at J, with 5 bases in the middle. Filled out from reference TRBV29-1 and TRBJ1-4, the complete variable domain reads SAVISQKPSRDICQRGTSLTIQCQVDSQVTMMFWYRQQPGQSLTLIATANQGSEATYESGFVIDKFPISRPNLTFSTLTVSNMSPEDSSIYLCSVEEEDEKLFFGSGTQLSVL.

The chain employs TRBV11-2 and TRBJ1-1; maybe TRBD1 (6 bases). This CDR3 is 15 amino acids long. Per the germline V gene, CDR1 is SGHAT and CDR2 is FQNNGV. Trimming removed 5 bases at V and 1 base at J, with 14 bases between. The CDR3 region is CASSPTGGANTEAFF. In DNA, the CDR3 is TGTGCCAGCAGCCCGACAGGTGGAGCGAACACTGAAGCTTTCTTT.

V gene TRBV5-4 combines with J gene TRBJ1-2; D might be TRBD1 (5 bases). V was cut by 0 bases and J by 5 bases, with 11 bases left in between. Germline V gene lookup returns CDR1 SGHNT and CDR2 YYREEE (reference sequence). CDR3 size: 14 residues. CDR3 sequence (DNA): TGTGCCAGCAGCTTGGGACAGAATACATATGGCTACACCTTC. Translated, it gives CASSLGQNTYGYTF.

V gene TRBV5-1 combines with J gene TRBJ1-1, with D maybe TRBD1 (6 bases). The CDR3 consists of 15 residues. The V end was cut by 3 bases, the J end by 6 bases, with 18 bases between. Germline lookup yields CDR1 SGHRS and CDR2 YFSETQ. The CDR3 DNA reads TGCGCCAGCAGCTACAACGTTAACAGGGTTGCTGAAGCTTTCTTT. This gives the protein CASSYNVNRVAEAFF.

The sample holds one count of this clone. This chain links TRBV5-4 with TRBJ2-5; 10 nucleotides match TRBD2. This CDR3 contains 16 residues. Trimming took 4 bases from V and 2 from J; bases not matched to a gene: 8. The germline gives CDR1 SGHNT, CDR2 YYREEE (reference sequence). The CDR3 DNA reads as TGTGCCAGCAGCCCGAAGACTAGCGGGTCACAAGAGACCCAGTACTTC. Protein: CASSPKTSGSQETQYF. The entire variable domain, with the rest obtained from reference TRBV5-4 and TRBJ2-5, is as follows: ETGVTQSPTHLIKTRGQQVTLRCSSQSGHNTVSWYQQALGQGPQFIFQYYREEENGRGNFPPRFSGLQFPNYSSELNVNALELDDSALYLCASSPKTSGSQETQYFGPGTRLLVL.

This chain joins TRBV5-6 and TRBJ2-3, with a possible D match to TRBD2 (6 bases). This CDR3 has 13 amino acids. Deletions cut 7 bases from V and 6 bases from J, with 15 bases between. Germline assignment: CDR1 SGHDT and CDR2 YYEEEE. The CDR3 region is CASGGTGRDTQYF. The CDR3 DNA reads as TGTGCCAGCGGGGGGACTGGGAGGGATACGCAGTATTTT.

The chain couples TRBV6-4 to TRBJ2-1, with D tentatively TRBD2 (5 bases). Germline V gene sequence: CDR1 MRHNA, CDR2 SNTAGT. V was trimmed by 1 base and J by 1 base, leaving 8 bases between them. The CDR3 runs 15 residues. The chain's CDR3 is CASSDFSGSYNEQFF. Here the CDR3 DNA reads TGTGCCAGCAGTGACTTCAGCGGTTCCTACAATGAGCAGTTCTTC.

This clone appeared once. The V call is TRBV9, the J call TRBJ1-2, with D tentatively TRBD1 (6 bases). V was trimmed by 4 bases and J by 0 bases, leaving 13 bases between them. The CDR3 consists of 15 residues. Per the germline V gene, CDR1 is SGDLS and CDR2 is YYNGEE. The CDR3: CASSFAGTTNYGYTF. The CDR3 DNA is TGTGCCAGCAGCTTTGCCGGGACAACTAACTATGGCTACACCTTC.

J is TRBJ2-3 and V is TRBV10-3; D perhaps matches TRBD2 (7 bases). There are 15 residues in the CDR3. From germline, CDR1 is ENHRY and CDR2 SYGVKD. With 0 bases removed from V and 3 bases from J, the gap between germline ends came to 10 bases. The CDR3 nucleotides are TGTGCCATCAGTGAGTCTGGGGGGGCAACAGATACGCAGTATTTT. It translates to CAISESGGATDTQYF.

This clone was seen a single time. V usage is TRBV7-2 and J usage is TRBJ1-2; TRBD1 matches at 8 bases. Germline-derived CDR1 and CDR2 are SGHTA and FQGNSA. V lost 0 bases to trimming and J lost 4 bases; unmatched junction nucleotides: 4. The CDR3 has 15 residues. CDR3 residues: CASSLATGGSYGYTF. The CDR3 DNA reads TGTGCCAGCAGCTTAGCTACAGGGGGATCCTATGGCTACACCTTC.

The J gene is TRBJ2-2, the V gene TRBV18; tentative D call: TRBD2 (6 bases). The ends were cut back, 3 bases at V and 0 bases at J, with 11 bases in the middle. The CDR3 spans 16 residues. Germline V lookup: CDR1 KGHSH, CDR2 LQKENI. CDR3 in amino acids: CASSPPGTSNTGELFF. The CDR3 nucleotides read TGTGCCAGCTCACCCCCCGGGACTTCGAACACCGGGGAGCTGTTTTTT.

V and J are TRBV5-1 and TRBJ1-1, with D unclear. This CDR3 contains 16 residues. Trimming took off 1 base at V and 0 bases at J, with 13 bases between the two ends. CDR1 is SGHRS, CDR2 YFSETQ, per germline. CDR3 amino acids: CASSLTLASMNTEAFF. CDR3 bases: TGCGCCAGCAGCTTGACGTTAGCCAGTATGAACACTGAAGCTTTCTTT.

The chain recombines TRBV1 with TRBJ1-2; the D call TRBD1 from the table was never checked on the DNA. TRBV1 is labeled a pseudogene. The CDR3 sequence is 15 residues long. CDR3: CTSSRDRIGNYGYTF. The CDR3 nucleotides read TGCACCAGCAGCCGGGACAGAATCGGAAACTATGGCTACACCTTC.

The chain has TRBV11-2 and TRBJ1-6; TRBD1 is a possible D gene (6 bases). This CDR3 spans 14 amino acids. V was shortened by 3 bases and J by 5 bases, with 8 bases between the two germline ends. Germline-derived CDR1 and CDR2 are SGHAT and FQNNGV. In DNA form, the CDR3 reads TGTGCCAGCAGCTTCTCAGGGGATAATTCACCCCTCCACTTT. It codes for CASSFSGDNSPLHF.

The chain carries TRBV7-8 and TRBJ2-5; 8 nucleotides match TRBD1. Germline CDR1 reads SGHVS; CDR2 reads FQNEAQ. The CDR3 is 16 amino acids. V trimming: 1 base; J trimming: 4 bases; junction bases outside the gene matches: 8. As DNA, the CDR3 is TGTGCCAGCAGCTTAGGGAACAGGGGGAGAAGAGAGACCCAGTACTTC. Residues: CASSLGNRGRRETQYF.

The CDR3 DNA reads as TGCGCCAGCAGCCAAGAGTGGAGAGGATCCAATCAGCCCCAGCATTTT. Translating gives CASSQEWRGSNQPQHF. This rearrangement joins TRBV4-3 to TRBJ1-5, with D uncertain. Germline values: CDR1 LGHNA, CDR2 YSLEER. This CDR3 region has 16 residues. V lost 0 bases and J 3 bases, leaving 12 bases between the germline ends.

The V and J genes are TRBV7-9 and TRBJ1-4, with D perhaps TRBD1 (5 bases). Germline-derived CDR1 and CDR2 are SEHNR and FQNEAQ (reference sequence). Deletions cut 3 bases from V and 7 bases from J, with 21 bases between. The CDR3 runs 17 residues. As DNA, the CDR3 is TGTGCCAGCAGCTTTTTGGGGAGGGTACAGGAAGGTGAAAAACTGTTTTTT. This codes for CASSFLGRVQEGEKLFF.

The chain couples TRBV4-1 to TRBJ2-5; 12 bases map to TRBD2. The CDR3 contains 15 residues. The J segment lost 5 bases and the V segment lost 9 bases, leaving 10 bases of the junction unmatched. The germline V gene has CDR1 MGHRA and CDR2 YSYEKL. The CDR3 sequence is CARTLAGGLVETQYF. Here the CDR3 DNA reads TGCGCCAGGACGCTAGCGGGGGGGCTCGTGGAGACCCAGTACTTC.

V usage is TRBV21-1 and J usage is TRBJ1-2; the listed D gene, TRBD1, was not tested against the DNA. TRBV21-1 is recorded as a pseudogene. This CDR3 has 15 amino acids. For the CDR3, the DNA is TGTGCCACCGACTTTCAGGGGGCTCTTCGATTGGGCTACACCTTC. It is translated as CATDFQGALRLGYTF.